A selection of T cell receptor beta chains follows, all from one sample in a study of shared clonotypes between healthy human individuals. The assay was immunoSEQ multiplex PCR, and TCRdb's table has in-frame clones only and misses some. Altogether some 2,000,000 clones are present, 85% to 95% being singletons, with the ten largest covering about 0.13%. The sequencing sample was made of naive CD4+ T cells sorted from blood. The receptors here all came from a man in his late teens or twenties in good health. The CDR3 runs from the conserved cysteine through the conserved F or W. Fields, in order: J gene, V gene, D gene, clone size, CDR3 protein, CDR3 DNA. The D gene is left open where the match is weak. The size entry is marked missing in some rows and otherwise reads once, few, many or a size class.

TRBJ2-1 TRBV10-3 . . CAISEGTSSYNEQFF TGTGCCATCAGTGAGGGCACCAGCTCCTACAATGAGCAGTTCTTC
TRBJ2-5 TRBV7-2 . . CASSQRTPQETQYF TGTGCCAGCAGCCAGAGGACTCCCCAAGAGACCCAGTACTTC
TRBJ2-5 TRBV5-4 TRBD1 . CASSQPGQTYQETQYF TGTGCCAGCAGCCAACCGGGACAGACATACCAAGAGACCCAGTACTTC
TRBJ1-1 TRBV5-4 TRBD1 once CASSLSGGGTEAFF TGTGCCAGCAGCTTGTCAGGGGGGGGCACTGAAGCTTTCTTT
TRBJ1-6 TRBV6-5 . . CASSWSSYNSPLHF TGTGCCAGCAGTTGGAGCTCCTATAATTCACCCCTCCACTTT
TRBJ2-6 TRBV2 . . CASSSDRTGANVLTF TGTGCCAGCAGTTCTGACAGAACTGGGGCCAACGTCCTGACTTTC
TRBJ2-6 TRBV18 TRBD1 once CASSPGQGQAGANVLTF TGTGCCAGCTCCCCGGGACAGGGGCAGGCTGGGGCCAACGTCCTGACTTTC
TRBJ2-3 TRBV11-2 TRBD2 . CASSSTSGTDTQYF TGTGCCAGCAGCTCTACTAGCGGCACAGATACGCAGTATTTT
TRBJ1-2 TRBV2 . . CASSERGSGEGYGYTF TGTGCCAGCAGTGAAAGGGGGTCAGGGGAAGGCTATGGCTACACCTTC
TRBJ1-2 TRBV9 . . CASSVEGNYGYTF TGTGCCAGCAGCGTAGAGGGTAACTATGGCTACACCTTC
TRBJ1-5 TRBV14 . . CASSQDTGNSNQPQHF TGTGCCAGCAGCCAAGATACAGGGAATAGCAATCAGCCCCAGCATTTT
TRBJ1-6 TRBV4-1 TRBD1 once CASSQDSQGFNSPLHF TGCGCCAGCAGCCAAGATTCACAGGGGTTTAATTCACCCCTCCACTTT
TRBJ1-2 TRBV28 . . CASSVTDYYGYTF TGTGCCAGCAGTGTGACAGATTACTATGGCTACACCTTC
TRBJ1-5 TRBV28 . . CASTQHGSNQPQHF TGTGCCAGCACACAACACGGTAGCAATCAGCCCCAGCATTTT
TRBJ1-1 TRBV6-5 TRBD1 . CASSRQGGSEAFF TGTGCCAGCAGTCGACAGGGGGGCTCTGAAGCTTTCTTT
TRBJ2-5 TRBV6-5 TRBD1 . CASSSPGQKQETQYF TGTGCCAGCAGTTCTCCGGGACAGAAGCAAGAGACCCAGTACTTC
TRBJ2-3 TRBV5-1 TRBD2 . CASRQTSGGAFSDTQYF TGCGCCAGCAGGCAGACTAGCGGGGGGGCCTTTAGTGATACGCAGTATTTT
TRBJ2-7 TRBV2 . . CASSSMAGLAYEQYF TGTGCCAGCAGCTCCATGGCGGGTCTCGCCTACGAGCAGTACTTC
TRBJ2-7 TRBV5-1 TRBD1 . CASSTGQGHSYEQYF TGCGCCAGCAGCACGGGACAGGGGCACTCCTACGAGCAGTACTTC
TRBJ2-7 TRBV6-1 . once CASSEGKGRSYEQYF TGTGCCAGCAGTGAAGGTAAGGGAAGGTCCTACGAGCAGTACTTC
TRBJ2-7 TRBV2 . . CASRPRDTSYEQYF TGTGCCAGCAGACCGAGAGATACCTCCTACGAGCAGTACTTC
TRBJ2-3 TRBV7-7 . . CASSLADRLIGTDTQYF TGTGCTAGCAGCTTAGCAGACCGTTTAATCGGCACAGATACGCAGTATTTT
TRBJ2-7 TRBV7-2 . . CASSLGTSPAYEQYF TGTGCCAGCAGCTTAGGGACCTCTCCGGCCTACGAGCAGTACTTC
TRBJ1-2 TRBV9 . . CASSRSHGRTNYGYTF TGTGCCAGCAGCAGATCCCATGGACGGACAAACTATGGCTACACCTTC
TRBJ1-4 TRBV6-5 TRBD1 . CASSYTGVPEKLFF TGTGCCAGCAGTTACACAGGGGTCCCCGAAAAACTGTTTTTT
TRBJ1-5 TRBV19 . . CASSISAGSNQPQHF TGTGCCAGTAGTATCTCCGCCGGTAGCAATCAGCCCCAGCATTTT